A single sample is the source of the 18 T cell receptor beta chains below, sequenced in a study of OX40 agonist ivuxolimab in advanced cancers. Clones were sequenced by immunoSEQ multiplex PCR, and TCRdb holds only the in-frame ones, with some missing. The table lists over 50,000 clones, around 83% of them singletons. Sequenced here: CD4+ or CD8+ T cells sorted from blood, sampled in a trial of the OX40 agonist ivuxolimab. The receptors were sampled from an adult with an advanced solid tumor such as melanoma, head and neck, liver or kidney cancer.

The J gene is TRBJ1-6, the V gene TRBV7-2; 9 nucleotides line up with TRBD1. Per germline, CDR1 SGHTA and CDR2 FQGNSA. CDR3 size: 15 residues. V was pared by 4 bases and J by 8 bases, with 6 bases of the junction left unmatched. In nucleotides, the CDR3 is TGTGCCAGCAGCTCGATGGGACAGGGCTATTCACCCCTCCACTTT. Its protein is CASSSMGQGYSPLHF.

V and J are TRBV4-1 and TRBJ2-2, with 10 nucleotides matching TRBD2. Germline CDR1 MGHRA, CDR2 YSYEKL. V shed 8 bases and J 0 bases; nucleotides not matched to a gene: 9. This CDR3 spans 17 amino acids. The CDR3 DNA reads TGCGCCAGCTCGCCAGCTAGCGGGGGCTCGAACACCGGGGAGCTGTTTTTT. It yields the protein CASSPASGGSNTGELFF.

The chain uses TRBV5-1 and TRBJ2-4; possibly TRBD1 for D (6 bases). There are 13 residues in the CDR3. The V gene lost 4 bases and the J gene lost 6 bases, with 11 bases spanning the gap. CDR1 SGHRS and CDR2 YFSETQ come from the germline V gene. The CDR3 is CASSTGSSNIQYF. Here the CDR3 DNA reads TGCGCCAGCAGCACAGGGTCGTCAAACATTCAGTACTTC.

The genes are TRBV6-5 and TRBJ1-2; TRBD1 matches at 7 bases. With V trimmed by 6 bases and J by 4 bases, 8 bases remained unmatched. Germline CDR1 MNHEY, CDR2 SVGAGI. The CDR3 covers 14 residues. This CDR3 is CASRRGQTLYGYTF. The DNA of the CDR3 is TGTGCCAGCAGACGGGGACAGACACTCTATGGCTACACCTTC.

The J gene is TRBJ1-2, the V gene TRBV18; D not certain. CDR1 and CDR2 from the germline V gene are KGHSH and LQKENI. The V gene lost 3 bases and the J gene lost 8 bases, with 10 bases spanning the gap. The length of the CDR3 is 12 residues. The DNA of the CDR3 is TGTGCCAGCTCACCTTCATCGAGGGGCTACACCTTC. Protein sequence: CASSPSSRGYTF.

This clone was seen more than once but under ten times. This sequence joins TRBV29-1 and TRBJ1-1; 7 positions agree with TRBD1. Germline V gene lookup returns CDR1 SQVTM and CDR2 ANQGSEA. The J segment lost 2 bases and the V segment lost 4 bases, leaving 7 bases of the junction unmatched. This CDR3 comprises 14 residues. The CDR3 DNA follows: TGCAGCGTTGCGACAGGGAATTTTAACACTGAAGCTTTCTTT. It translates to CSVATGNFNTEAFF.

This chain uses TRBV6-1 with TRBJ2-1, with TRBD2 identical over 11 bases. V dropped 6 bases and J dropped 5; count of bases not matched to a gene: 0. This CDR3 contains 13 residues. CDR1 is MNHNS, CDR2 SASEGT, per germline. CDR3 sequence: CASRLAGDNEQFF. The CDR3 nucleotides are TGTGCCAGCAGACTAGCGGGGGACAATGAGCAGTTCTTC.

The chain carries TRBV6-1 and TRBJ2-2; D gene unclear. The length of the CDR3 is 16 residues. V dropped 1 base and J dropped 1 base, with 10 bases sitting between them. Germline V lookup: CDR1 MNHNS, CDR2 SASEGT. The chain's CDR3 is CASSEVNRENTGELFF. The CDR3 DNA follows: TGTGCCAGCAGTGAAGTTAATAGGGAGAACACCGGGGAGCTGTTTTTT.

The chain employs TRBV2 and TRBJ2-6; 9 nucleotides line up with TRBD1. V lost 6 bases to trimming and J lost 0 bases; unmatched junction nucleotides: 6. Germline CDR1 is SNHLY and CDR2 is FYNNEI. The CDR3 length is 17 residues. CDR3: CASSLQGASSGANVLTF. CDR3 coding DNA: TGTGCCAGCAGCCTACAGGGGGCGAGCTCTGGGGCCAACGTCCTGACTTTC.

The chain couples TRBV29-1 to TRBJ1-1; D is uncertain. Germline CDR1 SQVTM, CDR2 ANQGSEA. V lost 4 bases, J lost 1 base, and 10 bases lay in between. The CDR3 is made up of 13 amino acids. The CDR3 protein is CSVVGDWNTEAFF. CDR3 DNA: TGCAGCGTTGTTGGGGATTGGAACACTGAAGCTTTCTTT.

The CDR3 DNA follows: TGTGCCAGTAGGATTGATAGGGCCCAAAATCAGCCCCAGCATTTT. Translating gives CASRIDRAQNQPQHF. V and J are TRBV19 and TRBJ1-5; D ambiguous. V lost 6 bases and J 4 bases, leaving 16 bases between the germline ends. The CDR3 length is 15 residues. In germline, CDR1 is LNHDA, CDR2 SQIVND (reference sequence).

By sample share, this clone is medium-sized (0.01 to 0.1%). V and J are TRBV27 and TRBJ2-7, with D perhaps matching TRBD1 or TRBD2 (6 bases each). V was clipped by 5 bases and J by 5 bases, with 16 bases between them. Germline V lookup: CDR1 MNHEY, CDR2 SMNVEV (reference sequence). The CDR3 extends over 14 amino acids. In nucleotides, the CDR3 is TGTGCCAGCAGTCCTCCAGGGGAGGTGAACGAGCAGTACTTC. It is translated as CASSPPGEVNEQYF.

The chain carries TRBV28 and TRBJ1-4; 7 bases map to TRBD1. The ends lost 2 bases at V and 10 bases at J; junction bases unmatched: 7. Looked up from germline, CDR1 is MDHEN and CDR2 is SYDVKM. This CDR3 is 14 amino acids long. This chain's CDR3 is CASSLQGERVKLFF. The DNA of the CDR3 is TGTGCCAGCAGTTTACAGGGGGAGCGTGTAAAACTGTTTTTT.

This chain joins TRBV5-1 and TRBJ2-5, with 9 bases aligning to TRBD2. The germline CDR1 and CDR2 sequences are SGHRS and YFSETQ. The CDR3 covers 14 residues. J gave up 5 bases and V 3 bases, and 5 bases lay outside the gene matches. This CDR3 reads CASSSGLARETQYF. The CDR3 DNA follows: TGCGCCAGCAGCTCCGGACTAGCGCGGGAGACCCAGTACTTC.

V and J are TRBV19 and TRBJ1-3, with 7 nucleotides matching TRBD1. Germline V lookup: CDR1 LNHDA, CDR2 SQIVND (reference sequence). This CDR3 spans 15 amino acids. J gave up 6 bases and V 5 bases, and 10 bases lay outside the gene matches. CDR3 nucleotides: TGTGCCAGTAGTTATATCGACAGGGACCAAAACACCATATATTTT. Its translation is CASSYIDRDQNTIYF.

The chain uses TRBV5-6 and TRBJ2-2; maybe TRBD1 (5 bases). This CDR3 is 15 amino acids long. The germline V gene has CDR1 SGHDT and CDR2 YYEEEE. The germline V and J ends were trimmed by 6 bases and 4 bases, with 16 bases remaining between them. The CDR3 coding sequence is TGTGCCAGCACCCGAGGCCAGGGTGGCACCGGGGAGCTGTTTTTT. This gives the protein CASTRGQGGTGELFF.

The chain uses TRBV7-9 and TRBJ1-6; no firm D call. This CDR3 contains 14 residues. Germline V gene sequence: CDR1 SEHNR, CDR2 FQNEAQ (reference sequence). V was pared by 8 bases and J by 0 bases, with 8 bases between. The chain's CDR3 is CASGLSSYNSPLHF. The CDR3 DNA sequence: TGTGCCAGCGGCCTGTCCTCCTATAATTCACCCCTCCACTTT.

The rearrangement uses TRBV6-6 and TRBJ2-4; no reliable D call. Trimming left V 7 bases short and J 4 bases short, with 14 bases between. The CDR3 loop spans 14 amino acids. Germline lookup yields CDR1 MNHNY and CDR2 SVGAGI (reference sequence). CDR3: CASNLRSAKNIQYF. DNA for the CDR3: TGTGCCAGCAATCTACGGTCGGCAAAAAACATTCAGTACTTC.